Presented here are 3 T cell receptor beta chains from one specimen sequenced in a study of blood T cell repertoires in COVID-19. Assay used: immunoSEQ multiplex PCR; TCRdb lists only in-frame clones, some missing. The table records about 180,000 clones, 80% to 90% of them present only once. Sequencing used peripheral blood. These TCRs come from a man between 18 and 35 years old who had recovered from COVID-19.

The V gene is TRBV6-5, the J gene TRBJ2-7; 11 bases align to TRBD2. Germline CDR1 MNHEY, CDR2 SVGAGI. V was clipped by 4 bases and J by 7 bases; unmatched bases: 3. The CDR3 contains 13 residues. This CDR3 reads CASSSSGGMEQYF. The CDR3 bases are TGTGCCAGCAGTTCTAGCGGGGGGATGGAGCAGTACTTC.

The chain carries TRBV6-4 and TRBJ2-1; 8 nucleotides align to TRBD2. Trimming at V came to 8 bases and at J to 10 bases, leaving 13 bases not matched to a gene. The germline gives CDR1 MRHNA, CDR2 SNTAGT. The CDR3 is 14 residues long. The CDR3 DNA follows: TGTGCCAGCGGGACCGGGACTAGTCGTAACGAGCAGTTCTTC. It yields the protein CASGTGTSRNEQFF.

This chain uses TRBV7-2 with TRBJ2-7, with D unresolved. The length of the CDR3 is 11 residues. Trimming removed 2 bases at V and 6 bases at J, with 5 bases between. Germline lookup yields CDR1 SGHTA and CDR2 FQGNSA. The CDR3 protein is CASSLRSEQYF. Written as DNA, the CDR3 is TGTGCCAGCAGCTTACGGTCCGAGCAGTACTTC. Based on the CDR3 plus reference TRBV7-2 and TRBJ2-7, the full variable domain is GAGVSQSPSNKVTEKGKDVELRCDPISGHTALYWYRQSLGQGLEFLIYFQGNSAPDKSGLPSDRFSAERTGGSVSTLTIQRTQQEDSAVYLCASSLRSEQYFGPGTRLTVT.